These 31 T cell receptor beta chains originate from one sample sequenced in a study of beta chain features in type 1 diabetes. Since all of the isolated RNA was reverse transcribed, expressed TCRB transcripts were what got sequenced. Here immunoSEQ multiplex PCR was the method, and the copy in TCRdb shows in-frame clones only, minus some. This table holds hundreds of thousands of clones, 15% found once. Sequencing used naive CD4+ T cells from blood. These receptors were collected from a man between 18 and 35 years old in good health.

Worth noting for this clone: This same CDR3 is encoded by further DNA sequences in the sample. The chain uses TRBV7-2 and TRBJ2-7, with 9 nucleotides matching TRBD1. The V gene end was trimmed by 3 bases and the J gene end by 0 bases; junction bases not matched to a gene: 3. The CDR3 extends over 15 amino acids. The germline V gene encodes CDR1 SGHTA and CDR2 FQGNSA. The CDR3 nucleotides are TGTGCCAGCAGCTTCGACAGGGGGAGCTCCTACGAGCAGTACTTC. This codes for CASSFDRGSSYEQYF.

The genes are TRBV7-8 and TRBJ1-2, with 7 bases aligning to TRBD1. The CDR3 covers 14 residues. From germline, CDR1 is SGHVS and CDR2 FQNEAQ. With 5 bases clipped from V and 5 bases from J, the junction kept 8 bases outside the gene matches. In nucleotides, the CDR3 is TGTGCCAGCAGCCCCAGGGGGTTGGTTTATGGCTACACCTTC. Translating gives CASSPRGLVYGYTF.

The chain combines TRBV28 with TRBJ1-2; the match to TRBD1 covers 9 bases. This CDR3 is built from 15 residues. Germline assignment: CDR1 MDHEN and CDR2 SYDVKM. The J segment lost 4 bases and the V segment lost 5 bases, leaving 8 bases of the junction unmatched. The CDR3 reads CASSLIQGAVYGYTF. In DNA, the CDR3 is TGTGCCAGCAGTCTTATACAGGGGGCTGTCTATGGCTACACCTTC.

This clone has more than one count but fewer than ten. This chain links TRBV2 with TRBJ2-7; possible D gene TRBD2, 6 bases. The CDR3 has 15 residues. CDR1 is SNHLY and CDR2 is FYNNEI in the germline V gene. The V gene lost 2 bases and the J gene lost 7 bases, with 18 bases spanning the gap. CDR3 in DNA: TGTGCCAGCAGTGAAATGGGAGGAGCTCCGGAAGAGCAGTACTTC. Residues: CASSEMGGAPEEQYF. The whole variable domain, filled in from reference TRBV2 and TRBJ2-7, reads EPEVTQTPSHQVTQMGQEVILRCVPISNHLYFYWYRQILGQKVEFLVSFYNNEISEKSEIFDDQFSVERPDGSNFTLKIRSTKLEDSAMYFCASSEMGGAPEEQYFGPGTRLTVT.

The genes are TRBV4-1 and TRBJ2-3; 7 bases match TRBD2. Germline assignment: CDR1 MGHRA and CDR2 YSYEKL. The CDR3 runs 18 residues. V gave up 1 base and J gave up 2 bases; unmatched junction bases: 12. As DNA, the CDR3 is TGCGCCAGCAGCCAAGGTCGACTTAGGGCGGGAGACACAGATACGCAGTATTTT. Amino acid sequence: CASSQGRLRAGDTDTQYF.

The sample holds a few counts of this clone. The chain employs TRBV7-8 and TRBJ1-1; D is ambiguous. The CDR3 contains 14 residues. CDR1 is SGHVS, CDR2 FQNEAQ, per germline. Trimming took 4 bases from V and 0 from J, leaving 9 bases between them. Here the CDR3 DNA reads TGTGCCAGCAGCTATCAAACAGTGAACACTGAAGCTTTCTTT. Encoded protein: CASSYQTVNTEAFF.

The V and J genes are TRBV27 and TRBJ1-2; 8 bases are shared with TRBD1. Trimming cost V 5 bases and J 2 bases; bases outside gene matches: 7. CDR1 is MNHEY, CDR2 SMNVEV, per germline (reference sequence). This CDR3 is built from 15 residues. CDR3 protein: CASSVDRGQNYGYTF. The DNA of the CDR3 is TGTGCCAGCAGTGTCGACAGGGGCCAAAACTATGGCTACACCTTC.

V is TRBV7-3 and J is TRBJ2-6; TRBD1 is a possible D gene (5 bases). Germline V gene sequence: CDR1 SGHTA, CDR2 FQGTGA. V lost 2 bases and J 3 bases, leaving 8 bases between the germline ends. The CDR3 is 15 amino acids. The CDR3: CASSLVGLGANVLTF. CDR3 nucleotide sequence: TGTGCCAGCAGCTTAGTGGGGCTTGGGGCCAACGTCCTGACTTTC.

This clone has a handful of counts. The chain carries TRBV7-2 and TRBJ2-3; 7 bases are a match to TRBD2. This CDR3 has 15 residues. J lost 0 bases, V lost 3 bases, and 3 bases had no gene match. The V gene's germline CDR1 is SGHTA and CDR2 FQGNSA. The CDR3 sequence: CASSFRGDSTDTQYF. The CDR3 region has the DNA TGTGCCAGCAGCTTCCGGGGGGATAGCACAGATACGCAGTATTTT.

The CDR3: CASSFGQFEKLFF. The CDR3 DNA sequence: TGCGCCAGCAGCTTCGGACAGTTTGAAAAACTGTTTTTT. The genes are TRBV4-1 and TRBJ1-4; possibly TRBD1 for D (6 bases). Germline CDR1 reads MGHRA; CDR2 reads YSYEKL. The CDR3 covers 13 residues. The V end lost 5 bases, the J end lost 7 bases, and 11 bases lay between the germline ends.

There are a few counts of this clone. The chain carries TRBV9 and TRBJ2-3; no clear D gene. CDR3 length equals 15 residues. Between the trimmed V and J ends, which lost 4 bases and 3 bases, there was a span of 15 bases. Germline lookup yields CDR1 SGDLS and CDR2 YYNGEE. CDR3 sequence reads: CASSLDSQPTDTQYF. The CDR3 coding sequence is TGTGCCAGCAGCCTTGACTCTCAGCCTACAGATACGCAGTATTTT. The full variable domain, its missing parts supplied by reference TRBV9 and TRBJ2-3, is DSGVTQTPKHLITATGQRVTLRCSPRSGDLSVYWYQQSLDQGLQFLIQYYNGEERAKGNILERFSAQQFPDLHSELNLSSLELGDSALYFCASSLDSQPTDTQYFGPGTRLTVL.

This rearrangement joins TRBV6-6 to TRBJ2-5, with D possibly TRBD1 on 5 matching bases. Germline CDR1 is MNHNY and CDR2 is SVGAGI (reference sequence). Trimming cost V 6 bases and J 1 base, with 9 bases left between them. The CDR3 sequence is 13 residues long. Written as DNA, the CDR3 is TGTGCCAGCAGACGACAGCGCCAAGAGACCCAGTACTTC. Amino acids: CASRRQRQETQYF.

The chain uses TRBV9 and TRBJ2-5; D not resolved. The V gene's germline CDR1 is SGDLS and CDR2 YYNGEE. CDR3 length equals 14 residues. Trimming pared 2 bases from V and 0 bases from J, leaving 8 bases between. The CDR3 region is CASSVDGYQETQYF. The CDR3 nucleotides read TGTGCCAGCAGCGTGGACGGATACCAAGAGACCCAGTACTTC.

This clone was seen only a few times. The chain's CDR3 is CASSEQNTEAFF. The CDR3 bases are TGTGCCAGCAGTGAACAGAACACTGAAGCTTTCTTT. This chain joins TRBV2 and TRBJ1-1; no definite D call. The CDR3 is 12 residues long. Trimming removed 2 bases at V and 1 base at J, with 2 bases between. Germline V gene data show CDR1 as SNHLY and CDR2 as FYNNEI.

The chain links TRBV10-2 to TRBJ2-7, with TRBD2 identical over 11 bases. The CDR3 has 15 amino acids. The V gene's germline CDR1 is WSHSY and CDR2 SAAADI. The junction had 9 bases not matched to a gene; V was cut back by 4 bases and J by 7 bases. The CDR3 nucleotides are TGCGCCAGCAGTGTAGCGGGAGGGCCCCCCACGGAGCAGTACTTC. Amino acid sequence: CASSVAGGPPTEQYF.

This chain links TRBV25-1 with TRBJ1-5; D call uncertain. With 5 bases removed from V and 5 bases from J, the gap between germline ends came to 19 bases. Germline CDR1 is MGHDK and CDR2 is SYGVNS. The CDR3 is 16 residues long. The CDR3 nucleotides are TGTGCCAGCAGTACCGGTTTCTCTCCCGGCCATCAGCCCCAGCATTTT. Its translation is CASSTGFSPGHQPQHF.

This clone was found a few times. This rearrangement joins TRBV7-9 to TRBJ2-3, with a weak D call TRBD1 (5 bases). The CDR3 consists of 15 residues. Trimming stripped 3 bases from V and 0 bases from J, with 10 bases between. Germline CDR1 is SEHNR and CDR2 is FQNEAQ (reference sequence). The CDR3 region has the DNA TGTGCCAGCAGCTTCAGGACATCGAGCACAGATACGCAGTATTTT. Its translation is CASSFRTSSTDTQYF.

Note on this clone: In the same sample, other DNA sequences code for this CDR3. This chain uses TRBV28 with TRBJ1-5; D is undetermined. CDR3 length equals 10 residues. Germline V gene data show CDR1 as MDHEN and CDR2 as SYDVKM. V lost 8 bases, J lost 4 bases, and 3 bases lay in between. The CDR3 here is CASGNQPQHF. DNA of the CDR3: TGTGCCAGCGGTAATCAGCCCCAGCATTTT. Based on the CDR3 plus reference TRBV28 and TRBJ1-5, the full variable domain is DVKVTQSSRYLVKRTGEKVFLECVQDMDHENMFWYRQDPGLGLRLIYFSYDVKMKEKGDIPEGYSVSREKKERFSLILESASTNQTSMYLCASGNQPQHFGDGTRLSIL.

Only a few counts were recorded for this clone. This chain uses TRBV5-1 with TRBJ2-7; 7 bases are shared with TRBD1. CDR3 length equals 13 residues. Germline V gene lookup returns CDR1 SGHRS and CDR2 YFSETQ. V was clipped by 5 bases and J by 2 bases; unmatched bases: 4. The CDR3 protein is CASRRTGTYEQYF. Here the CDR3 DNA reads TGCGCCAGCAGGCGGACAGGTACCTACGAGCAGTACTTC.

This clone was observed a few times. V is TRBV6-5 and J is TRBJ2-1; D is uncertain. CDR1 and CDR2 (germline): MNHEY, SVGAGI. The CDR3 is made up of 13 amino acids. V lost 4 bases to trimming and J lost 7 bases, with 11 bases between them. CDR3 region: CASSSRRANEQFF. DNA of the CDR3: TGTGCCAGCAGTTCCCGACGAGCGAATGAGCAGTTCTTC.

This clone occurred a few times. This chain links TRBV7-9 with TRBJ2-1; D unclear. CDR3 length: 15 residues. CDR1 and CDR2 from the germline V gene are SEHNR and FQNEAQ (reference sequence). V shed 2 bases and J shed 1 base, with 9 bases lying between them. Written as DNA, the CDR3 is TGTGCCAGCAGCTTATGGGCACGGTCCTACAATGAGCAGTTCTTC. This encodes CASSLWARSYNEQFF.

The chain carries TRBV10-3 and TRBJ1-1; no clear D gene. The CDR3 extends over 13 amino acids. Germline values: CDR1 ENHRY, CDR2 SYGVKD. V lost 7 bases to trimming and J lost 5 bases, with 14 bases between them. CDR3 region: CAITAGVVTEAFF. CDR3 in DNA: TGTGCCATCACTGCTGGGGTGGTAACTGAAGCTTTCTTT.

CDR3 nucleotides: TGTGCCAGCAGTACCCTGGCGGCGAACACTGAAGCTTTCTTT. Amino acids: CASSTLAANTEAFF. The V gene is TRBV27, the J gene TRBJ1-1; D not certain. The germline gives CDR1 MNHEY, CDR2 SMNVEV (reference sequence). The CDR3 sequence is 14 residues long. V lost 5 bases to trimming and J lost 1 base, with 11 bases between them.

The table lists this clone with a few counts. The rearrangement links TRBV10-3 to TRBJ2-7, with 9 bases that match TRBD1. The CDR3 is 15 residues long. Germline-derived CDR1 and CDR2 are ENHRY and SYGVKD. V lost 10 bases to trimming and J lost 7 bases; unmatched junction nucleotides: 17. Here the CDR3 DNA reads TGTGCCACCCAAATTAGGGGACAGGGCTTGAGTGAGCAGTACTTC. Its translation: CATQIRGQGLSEQYF.

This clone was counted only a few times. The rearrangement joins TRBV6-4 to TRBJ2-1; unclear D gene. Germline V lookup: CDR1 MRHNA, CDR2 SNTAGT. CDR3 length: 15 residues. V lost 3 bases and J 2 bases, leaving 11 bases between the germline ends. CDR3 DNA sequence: TGTGCCAGCAGTGATCTGGGAAGCCCCTACAATGAGCAGTTCTTC. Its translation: CASSDLGSPYNEQFF.

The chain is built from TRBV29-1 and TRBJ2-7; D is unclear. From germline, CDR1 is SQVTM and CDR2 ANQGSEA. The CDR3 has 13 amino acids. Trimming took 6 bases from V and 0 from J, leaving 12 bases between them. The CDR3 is CSVQTRSSYEQYF. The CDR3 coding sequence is TGCAGCGTCCAGACACGGAGCTCCTACGAGCAGTACTTC.

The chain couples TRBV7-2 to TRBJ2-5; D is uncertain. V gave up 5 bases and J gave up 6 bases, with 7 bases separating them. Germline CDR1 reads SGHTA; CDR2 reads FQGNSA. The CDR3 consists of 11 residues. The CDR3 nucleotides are TGTGCCAGCAGCAATAGTCAGACCCAGTACTTC. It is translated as CASSNSQTQYF.

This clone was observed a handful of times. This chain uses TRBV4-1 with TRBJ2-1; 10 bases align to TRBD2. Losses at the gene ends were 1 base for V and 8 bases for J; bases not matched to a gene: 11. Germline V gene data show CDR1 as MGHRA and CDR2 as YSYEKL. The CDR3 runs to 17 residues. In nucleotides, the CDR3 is TGCGCCAGCAGCCAAGCGGCCAGCGGGGGGGCCTGGGATGAGCAGTTCTTC. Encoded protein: CASSQAASGGAWDEQFF.

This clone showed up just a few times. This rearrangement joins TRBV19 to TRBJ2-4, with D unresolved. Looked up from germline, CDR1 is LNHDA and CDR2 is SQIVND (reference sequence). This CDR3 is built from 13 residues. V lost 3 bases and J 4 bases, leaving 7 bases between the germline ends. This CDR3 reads CASSMERKNIQYF. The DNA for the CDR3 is TGTGCCAGTAGTATGGAACGAAAAAACATTCAGTACTTC.

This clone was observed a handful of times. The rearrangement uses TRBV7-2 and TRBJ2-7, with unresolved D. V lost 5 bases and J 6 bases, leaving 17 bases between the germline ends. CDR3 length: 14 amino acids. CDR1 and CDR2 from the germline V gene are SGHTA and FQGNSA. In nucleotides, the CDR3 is TGTGCCAGCAGCCCACGAGCTCAAGTGTTCGAGCAGTACTTC. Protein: CASSPRAQVFEQYF.

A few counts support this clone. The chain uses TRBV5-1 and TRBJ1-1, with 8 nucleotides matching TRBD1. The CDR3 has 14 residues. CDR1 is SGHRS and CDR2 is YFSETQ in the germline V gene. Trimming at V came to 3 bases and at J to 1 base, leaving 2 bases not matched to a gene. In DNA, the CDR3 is TGCGCCAGCAGCTACGGGACAGGGAACACTGAAGCTTTCTTT. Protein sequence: CASSYGTGNTEAFF.